This T cell receptor (beta chain) was obtained from a study of blood T cell repertoires in COVID-19. Study as a whole: Some COVID-19 samples were acute and others convalescent; all came from the United States, Italy and Spain. Sources were T cells, B-cell-depleted T cells, or PBMCs; the material itself was cDNA or gDNA.

Methods used by the authors: It was from reference gene primer amplification that nucleated cell counts were estimated. Assay: immunoSEQ multiplex PCR; the TCRdb copy retains only in-frame clones and omits some. That table supplies the V and J calls and clone size; D and trimming were determined from the DNA. The sample lists 200,000 to 250,000 clones, about 88% occurring once. Germline V gene lookup returns CDR1 GTSNPN and CDR2 SVGIG (reference sequence). With V trimmed by 2 bases and J by 6 bases, 3 bases remained unmatched. The CDR3 is 14 amino acids. The chain recombines TRBV30 with TRBJ2-1, with 11 nucleotides matching TRBD1. This receptor was taken from a man in his fifties or sixties who had recovered from COVID-19. Source material: peripheral blood. DNA of the CDR3: TGTGCCTGGAGTCCTGGACAGGGGGCCAATGAGCAGTTCTTC. Protein sequence: CAWSPGQGANEQFF.